This entry describes one TCR beta chain. Its matching antigen is unknown. This sample stems from a study of identical twins. TCRdb reanalysed the 5' RACE reads using MiXCR and keeps one entry per CDR3 protein. The sample consists of under 300,000 distinct CDR3 sequences, more than 9.5% of them appearing once. Regarding the study as a whole: Abundant cord blood beta clonotypes carried fewer insertions; memory repertoires showed none. Out-of-frame TCR alpha sharing observed in monozygotic twins exceeded model estimates.

A further study also used this sample, focusing on yellow fever vaccine responses in identical twins.

The origin of this receptor is a young woman in good health. The sample was memory (CD45RO+) T cells sorted from blood.

This CDR3 is CASSLKSSETQYF. CDR3 nucleotides: TGTGCCAGCAGCTTAAAATCCTCAGAGACCCAGTACTTC. This chain connects TRBV7-2 to TRBJ2-5; no firm D call. CDR3 length: 13 amino acids. V lost 2 bases and J 4 bases, leaving 8 bases between the germline ends. Per the germline V gene, CDR1 is SGHTA and CDR2 is FQGNSA.